These 5 T cell receptor beta chains share one sample of origin, sequenced in a study of blood T cell repertoires in COVID-19. TCRdb keeps only in-frame clones here, not all; method: immunoSEQ multiplex PCR. The sample lists around 500,000 clones, roughly 88% occurring once. Material: PBMCs or T cells enriched from blood (not recorded which). These TCRs come from a woman aged 40 to 50 who had recovered from COVID-19.

V gene TRBV6-5 combines with J gene TRBJ1-2; 11 bases line up with TRBD1. CDR3 size: 14 residues. V shed 6 bases, J shed 5 bases, and the junction held 5 bases outside the gene matches. Germline V gene lookup returns CDR1 MNHEY and CDR2 SVGAGI. The CDR3 nucleotides read TGTGCCAGCAGCCTAGGACAGGGGGCGTATGGCTACACCTTC. Its protein is CASSLGQGAYGYTF.

This chain links TRBV7-9 with TRBJ1-1, with D possibly TRBD1 on 5 matching bases. This CDR3 region has 14 residues. CDR1 SEHNR and CDR2 FQNEAQ come from the germline V gene (reference sequence). Trimming left V 3 bases short and J 4 bases short, with 12 bases between. CDR3 nucleotide sequence: TGTGCCAGCAGCTTCTGGTCCGACAGCACTGAAGCTTTCTTT. It specifies CASSFWSDSTEAFF.

The genes are TRBV5-1 and TRBJ2-2; 8 bases are a match to TRBD2. Unmatched junction bases numbered 12, after V lost 4 bases and J lost 7 bases. The CDR3 length is 16 residues. Germline V CDR1 and CDR2: SGHRS, YFSETQ. CDR3 loop: CASSPTAGVSGGELFF. Written as DNA, the CDR3 is TGCGCCAGCAGCCCTACAGCGGGAGTGTCCGGCGGGGAGCTGTTTTTT.

This chain joins TRBV5-1 and TRBJ1-2; the match to TRBD1 covers 8 bases. CDR3 length equals 15 residues. The ends lost 3 bases at V and 5 bases at J; junction bases unmatched: 9. The germline V gene encodes CDR1 SGHRS and CDR2 YFSETQ. The CDR3 DNA reads TGCGCCAGCAGCTCATCGGACAGGGTACTTTATGGCTACACCTTC. This gives the protein CASSSSDRVLYGYTF.

V usage is TRBV5-1 and J usage is TRBJ2-1; 12 bases agree with TRBD2. V dropped 1 base and J dropped 6; count of bases not matched to a gene: 5. CDR3 length: 16 residues. Germline V CDR1 and CDR2: SGHRS, YFSETQ. CDR3 loop: CASSLWLAGGGNEQFF. The DNA for the CDR3 is TGCGCCAGCAGCTTGTGGCTAGCGGGAGGGGGCAATGAGCAGTTCTTC. The variable domain in full, with the rest retrieved from reference TRBV5-1 and TRBJ2-1, is KAGVTQTPRYLIKTRGQQVTLSCSPISGHRSVSWYQQTPGQGLQFLFEYFSETQRNKGNFPGRFSGRQFSNSRSEMNVSTLELGDSALYLCASSLWLAGGGNEQFFGPGTRLTVL.